The clone carrying this TCR beta chain came up once. How the authors handled the data: Reference gene primer amplification yielded estimated nucleated cell counts. Data came from immunoSEQ multiplex PCR; TCRdb stores just in-frame clones and leaves some out. That table furnishes V, J and clone size, whereas the DNA furnished D and trimming. The table records more than 200,000 clones, around 90% of them present only once. This sample is drawn from a study of blood T cell repertoires in COVID-19. Study-wide background: Samples of COVID-19 (acute and convalescent) were obtained from the United States, Italy and Spain. T cells, B-cell-depleted T cells, or PBMCs supplied cDNA or gDNA.

Germline CDR1 reads SGHTS; CDR2 reads YDEGEE. This CDR3 spans 11 amino acids. The germline V and J ends were trimmed by 3 bases and 3 bases, with 3 bases remaining between them. This TCR was sampled from an elderly man with acute or convalescent COVID-19. The chain uses TRBV5-8 and TRBJ1-1; D ambiguous. The sample taken for sequencing was peripheral blood. The CDR3 nucleotides are TGTGCCAGCAGCTCTTACACTGAAGCTTTCTTT. Its protein is CASSSYTEAFF.